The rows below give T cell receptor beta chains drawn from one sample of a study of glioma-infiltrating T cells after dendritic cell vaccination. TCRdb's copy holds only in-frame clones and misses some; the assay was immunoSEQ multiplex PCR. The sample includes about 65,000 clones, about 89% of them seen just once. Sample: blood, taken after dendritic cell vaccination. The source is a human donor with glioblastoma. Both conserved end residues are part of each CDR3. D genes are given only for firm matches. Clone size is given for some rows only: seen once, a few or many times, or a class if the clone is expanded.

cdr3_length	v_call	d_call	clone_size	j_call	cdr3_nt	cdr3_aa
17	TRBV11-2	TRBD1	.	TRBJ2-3	TGTGCCAGCAGCTTGTCAAGCCAGGGGGCCACCACAGATACGCAGTATTTT	CASSLSSQGATTDTQYF
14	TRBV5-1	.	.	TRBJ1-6	TGCGCCAGCAGCTTGGTGGGCAGTAATTCACCCCTCCACTTT	CASSLVGSNSPLHF
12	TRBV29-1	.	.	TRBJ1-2	TGCAGCGTTTGGGGCGGTGAACATGGCTACACCTTC	CSVWGGEHGYTF
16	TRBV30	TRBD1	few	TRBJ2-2	TGTGCCTGGAGTGTTCGTAGGACAGGGTATCCCGGGGAGCTGTTTTTT	CAWSVRRTGYPGELFF
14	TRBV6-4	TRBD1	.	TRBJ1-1	TGTGCCAGCAGTGACTCGGGACAGGGGACTGGAGCTTTCTTT	CASSDSGQGTGAFF
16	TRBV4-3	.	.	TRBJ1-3	TGCGCCAGCAGCCAAGAGGCGACAAGCTCTGGAAACACCATATATTTT	CASSQEATSSGNTIYF
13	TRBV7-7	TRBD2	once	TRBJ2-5	TGTGCCAGCAGCCGGGGGGAGCGAGAGACCCAGTACTTC	CASSRGERETQYF
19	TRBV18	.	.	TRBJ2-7	TGTGCCAGCTCACCAAAAAATACGGCAGACTTACCTCCGACCTACGAGCAGTACTTC	CASSPKNTADLPPTYEQYF
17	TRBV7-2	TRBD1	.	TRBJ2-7	TGTGCCAGCAGCCTAGCGCCTTGGACAGGGGGCTTAGACGAGCAGTACTTC	CASSLAPWTGGLDEQYF
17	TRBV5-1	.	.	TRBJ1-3	TGCGCCAGCAGCTTGCAAGGGGCAGGGCAAGCTGGAAACACCATATATTTT	CASSLQGAGQAGNTIYF
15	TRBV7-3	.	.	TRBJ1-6	TGTGCCAGCAGCCCGACAGTTCCGGGTCTTTCACCCCTCCACTTT	CASSPTVPGLSPLHF
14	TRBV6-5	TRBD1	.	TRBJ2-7	TGTGCCAGCAGTGCCTGGGACAGGGGGCGCGAGCAGTACTTC	CASSAWDRGREQYF
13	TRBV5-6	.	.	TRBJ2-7	TGTGCCAGCAGCTTGCCCCACACCTACGAGCAGTACTTC	CASSLPHTYEQYF
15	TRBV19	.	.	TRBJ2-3	TGTGCCAGTAGTATAGCTGGCAGAAACACAGATACGCAGTATTTT	CASSIAGRNTDTQYF
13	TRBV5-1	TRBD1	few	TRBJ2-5	TGCGCCAGCAGCCCGGCAGGGGGAGAGACCCAGTACTTC	CASSPAGGETQYF